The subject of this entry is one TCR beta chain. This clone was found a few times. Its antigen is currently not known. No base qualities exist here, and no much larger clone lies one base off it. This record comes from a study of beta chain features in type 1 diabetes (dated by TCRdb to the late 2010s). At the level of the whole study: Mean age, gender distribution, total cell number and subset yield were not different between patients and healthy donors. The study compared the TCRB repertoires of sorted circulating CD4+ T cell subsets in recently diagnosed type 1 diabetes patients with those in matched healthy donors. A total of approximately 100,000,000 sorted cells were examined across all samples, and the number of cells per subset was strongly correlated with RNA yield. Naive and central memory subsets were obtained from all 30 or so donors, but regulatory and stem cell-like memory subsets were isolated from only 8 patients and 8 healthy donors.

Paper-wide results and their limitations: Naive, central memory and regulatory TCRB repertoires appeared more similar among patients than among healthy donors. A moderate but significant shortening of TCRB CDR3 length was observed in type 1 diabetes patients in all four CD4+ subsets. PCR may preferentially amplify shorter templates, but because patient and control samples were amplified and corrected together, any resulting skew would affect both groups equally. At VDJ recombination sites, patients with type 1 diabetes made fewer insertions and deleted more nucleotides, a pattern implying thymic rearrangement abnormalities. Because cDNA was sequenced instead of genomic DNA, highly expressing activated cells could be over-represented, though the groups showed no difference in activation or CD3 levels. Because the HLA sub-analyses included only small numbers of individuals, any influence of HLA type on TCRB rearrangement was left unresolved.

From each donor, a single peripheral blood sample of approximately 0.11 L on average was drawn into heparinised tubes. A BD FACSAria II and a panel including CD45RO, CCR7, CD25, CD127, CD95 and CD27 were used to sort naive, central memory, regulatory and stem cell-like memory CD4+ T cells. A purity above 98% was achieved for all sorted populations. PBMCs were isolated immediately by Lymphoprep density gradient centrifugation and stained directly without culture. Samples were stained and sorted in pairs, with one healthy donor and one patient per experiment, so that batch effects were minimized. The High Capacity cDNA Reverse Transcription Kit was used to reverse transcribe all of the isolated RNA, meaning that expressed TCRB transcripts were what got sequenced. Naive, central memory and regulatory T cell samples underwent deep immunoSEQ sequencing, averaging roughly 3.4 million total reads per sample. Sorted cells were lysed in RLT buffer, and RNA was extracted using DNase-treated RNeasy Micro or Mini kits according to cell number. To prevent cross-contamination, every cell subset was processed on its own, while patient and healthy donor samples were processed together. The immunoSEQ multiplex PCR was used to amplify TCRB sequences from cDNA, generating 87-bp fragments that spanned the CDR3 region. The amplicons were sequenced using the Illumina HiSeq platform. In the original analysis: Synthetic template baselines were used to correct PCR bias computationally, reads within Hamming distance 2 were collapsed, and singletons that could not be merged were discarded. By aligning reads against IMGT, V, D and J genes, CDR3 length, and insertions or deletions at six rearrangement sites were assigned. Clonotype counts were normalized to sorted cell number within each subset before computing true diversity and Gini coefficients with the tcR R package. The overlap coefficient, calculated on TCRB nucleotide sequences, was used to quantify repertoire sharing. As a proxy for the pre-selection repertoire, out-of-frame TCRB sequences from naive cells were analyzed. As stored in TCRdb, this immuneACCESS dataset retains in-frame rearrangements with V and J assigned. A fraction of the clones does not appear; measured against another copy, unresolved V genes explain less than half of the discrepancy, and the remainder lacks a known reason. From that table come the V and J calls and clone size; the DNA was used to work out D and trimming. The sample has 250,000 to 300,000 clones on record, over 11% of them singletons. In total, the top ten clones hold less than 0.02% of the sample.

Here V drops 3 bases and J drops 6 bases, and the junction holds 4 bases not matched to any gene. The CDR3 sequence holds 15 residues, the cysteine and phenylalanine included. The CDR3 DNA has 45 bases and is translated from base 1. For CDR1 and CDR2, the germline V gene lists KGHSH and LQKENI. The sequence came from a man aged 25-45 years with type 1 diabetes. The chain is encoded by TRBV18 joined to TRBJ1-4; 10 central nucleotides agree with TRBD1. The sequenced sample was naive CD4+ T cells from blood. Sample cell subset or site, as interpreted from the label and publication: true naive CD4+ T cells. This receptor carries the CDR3 CASSPSGQGDEKLFF. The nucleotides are TGTGCCAGCTCACCGAGCGGACAGGGGGATGAAAAACTGTTTTTT.